The 32 T cell receptor beta chains reported below all come from one sample, sequenced in a study of blood T cell repertoires in COVID-19. Profiling relied on immunoSEQ multiplex PCR, and the TCRdb table lists in-frame clones only, not all of them. The sample shows about 210,000 clones, approximately 80% of them seen only once. What was sequenced was peripheral blood. The receptors originated from an elderly woman with COVID-19, enrolled during active disease.

The chain couples TRBV18 to TRBJ2-5; D is uncertain. Germline lookup yields CDR1 KGHSH and CDR2 LQKENI. V was shortened by 6 bases and J by 5 bases, with 10 bases between the two germline ends. CDR3 length equals 12 residues. In DNA, the CDR3 is TGTGCCAGCTCTAGAAAGGAGGAGACCCAGTACTTC. It encodes CASSRKEETQYF. The full variable domain, rest sourced from reference TRBV18 and TRBJ2-5, is NAGVMQNPRHLVRRRGQEARLRCSPMKGHSHVYWYRQLPEEGLKFMVYLQKENIIDESGMPKERFSAEFPKEGPSILRIQQVVRGDSAAYFCASSRKEETQYFGPGTRLLVL.

The V and J genes are TRBV6-5 and TRBJ1-2; D gene uncertain. Trimming removed 6 bases from V and 4 bases from J, with 12 bases in between. The CDR3 totals 13 residues. CDR1 and CDR2 from the germline V gene are MNHEY and SVGAGI. The chain's CDR3 is CASRRGYGYGYTF. In nucleotides, the CDR3 is TGTGCCAGCAGGCGGGGATACGGCTATGGCTACACCTTC.

To note about this clone: Other DNA sequences within the sample encode an identical CDR3. The chain employs TRBV5-1 and TRBJ1-1; 9 nucleotides align to TRBD1. The CDR3 has 14 residues. Losses at the gene ends were 4 bases for V and 4 bases for J; bases not matched to a gene: 5. Germline V gene lookup returns CDR1 SGHRS and CDR2 YFSETQ. The CDR3 loop reads CASSLTGGSTEAFF. The CDR3 DNA follows: TGCGCCAGCAGCCTAACAGGGGGCAGCACTGAAGCTTTCTTT.

The chain is built from TRBV2 and TRBJ2-7; D unclear. The CDR3 is 12 residues long. Germline loops: CDR1 SNHLY, CDR2 FYNNEI. V lost 6 bases to trimming and J lost 2 bases, with 8 bases between them. CDR3 in amino acids: CASRIETYEQYF. The DNA of the CDR3 is TGTGCCAGCAGAATCGAGACCTACGAGCAGTACTTC. The whole variable domain, filled in from reference TRBV2 and TRBJ2-7, reads EPEVTQTPSHQVTQMGQEVILRCVPISNHLYFYWYRQILGQKVEFLVSFYNNEISEKSEIFDDQFSVERPDGSNFTLKIRSTKLEDSAMYFCASRIETYEQYFGPGTRLTVT.

The chain joins TRBV6-5 to TRBJ1-5; no firm D call. V lost 8 bases to trimming and J lost 5 bases, with 13 bases between them. Per germline, CDR1 MNHEY and CDR2 SVGAGI. The CDR3 contains 13 residues. CDR3 sequence reads: CASGRRVDQPQHF. Here the CDR3 DNA reads TGTGCCAGCGGGAGGAGGGTTGATCAGCCCCAGCATTTT.

The V call is TRBV9, the J call TRBJ1-3; 7 bases line up with TRBD1. V lost 3 bases and J lost 4; bases outside the gene matches: 7. The germline V gene has CDR1 SGDLS and CDR2 YYNGEE. The CDR3 loop spans 15 amino acids. CDR3 in amino acids: CASSATGDSGNTIYF. CDR3 DNA: TGTGCCAGCAGCGCCACAGGGGATTCAGGAAACACCATATATTTT.

The sample holds one count of this clone. Other DNA sequences in the sample encode the same CDR3. The chain carries TRBV21-1 and TRBJ1-1. TRBV21-1 is termed a pseudogene. The CDR3 consists of 17 residues. The CDR3 reads CASRPSLRPEVYTEAFF. CDR3 nucleotides: TGTGCCAGCAGGCCCTCCCTTCGGCCCGAGGTCTACACTGAAGCTTTCTTT.

J is TRBJ1-1 and V is TRBV20-1; TRBD1 might be the D (6 bases). Deletions cut 3 bases from V and 3 bases from J, with 11 bases between. This CDR3 comprises 13 residues. CDR1 and CDR2 from the germline V gene are DFQATT and SNEGSKA (reference sequence). The CDR3 DNA is TGCAGTGCTAGTAGACAGGCCGACACTGAAGCTTTCTTT. Amino acids: CSASRQADTEAFF.

This chain connects TRBV5-1 to TRBJ2-5, with a possible D match to TRBD2 (6 bases). The CDR3 loop spans 16 amino acids. Germline lookup yields CDR1 SGHRS and CDR2 YFSETQ. V was shortened by 3 bases and J by 2 bases, with 17 bases between the two germline ends. The CDR3 sequence: CASSSSTYAGQETQYF. In DNA form, the CDR3 reads TGCGCCAGCAGCTCCTCCACCTACGCGGGGCAAGAGACCCAGTACTTC. The whole variable domain, filled in from reference TRBV5-1 and TRBJ2-5, reads KAGVTQTPRYLIKTRGQQVTLSCSPISGHRSVSWYQQTPGQGLQFLFEYFSETQRNKGNFPGRFSGRQFSNSRSEMNVSTLELGDSALYLCASSSSTYAGQETQYFGPGTRLLVL.

The chain recombines TRBV2 with TRBJ1-1, with 7 positions matching TRBD1. The V segment lost 6 bases and the J segment 2 bases; nucleotides outside the gene matches: 6. Looked up from germline, CDR1 is SNHLY and CDR2 is FYNNEI. The CDR3 totals 14 residues. CDR3 residues: CASRLGTDNTEAFF. CDR3 DNA sequence: TGTGCCAGCAGGCTCGGGACAGATAACACTGAAGCTTTCTTT.

The V gene is TRBV7-3, the J gene TRBJ2-3; 8 bases are shared with TRBD2. The CDR3 length is 15 residues. Germline CDR1 is SGHTA and CDR2 is FQGTGA. The junction had 9 bases not matched to a gene; V was cut back by 5 bases and J by 5 bases. In DNA form, the CDR3 reads TGTGCCAGCAGCCCGCGCGGGAGGTCCGGAGATACGCAGTATTTT. It specifies CASSPRGRSGDTQYF.

This clone was observed once. The chain recombines TRBV24-1 with TRBJ2-2, with TRBD2 as a possible D gene (6 bases). V lost 5 bases and J 2 bases, leaving 14 bases between the germline ends. The CDR3 is 16 residues long. Germline loops: CDR1 KGHDR, CDR2 SFDVKD. CDR3 protein: CATSAGGRTNTGELFF. As DNA, the CDR3 is TGTGCCACCAGTGCCGGAGGGAGGACCAACACCGGGGAGCTGTTTTTT.

In its sample, this clone was seen once. V and J are TRBV11-3 and TRBJ2-2, with TRBD1 matching 9 bases. CDR1 SGHNT and CDR2 YENEEA come from the germline V gene. Trimming at V came to 1 base and at J to 6 bases, leaving 0 bases not matched to a gene. The CDR3 consists of 14 residues. CDR3 residues: CASSLGTGAGELFF. For the CDR3, the DNA is TGTGCCAGCAGCTTAGGGACAGGGGCCGGGGAGCTGTTTTTT.

The sample holds a few counts of this clone. The CDR3 DNA follows: TGCGCCAGCAGCTGGGGGGACAGCTCCTACAATGAGCAGTTCTTC. This translates into CASSWGDSSYNEQFF. The rearrangement links TRBV5-1 to TRBJ2-1; D is perhaps TRBD1 (7 bases). CDR1 and CDR2 (germline): SGHRS, YFSETQ. CDR3 size: 15 residues. Deletions cut 3 bases from V and 0 bases from J, with 10 bases between.

The chain joins TRBV5-4 to TRBJ1-2, with TRBD1 as a possible D gene (5 bases). The V and J ends lost 4 bases and 4 bases respectively, with 17 bases between them. Germline V gene data show CDR1 as SGHNT and CDR2 as YYREEE (reference sequence). The CDR3 totals 15 residues. CDR3 coding DNA: TGTGCCAGCAGCGTCCCGGGGGGTCGGGGCTATGGCTACACCTTC. This codes for CASSVPGGRGYGYTF. The full variable domain, in which reference TRBV5-4 and TRBJ1-2 provide the parts outside the CDR3, is ETGVTQSPTHLIKTRGQQVTLRCSSQSGHNTVSWYQQALGQGPQFIFQYYREEENGRGNFPPRFSGLQFPNYSSELNVNALELDDSALYLCASSVPGGRGYGYTFGSGTRLTVV.

The V and J genes are TRBV5-8 and TRBJ1-1; TRBD1 matches at 10 bases. This CDR3 is built from 15 residues. The V and J ends lost 0 bases and 5 bases, in that order; junction bases with no gene match: 4. Germline V gives CDR1 SGHTS, CDR2 YDEGEE. The DNA of the CDR3 is TGTGCCAGCAGCTTGGGGCCGGGACAGGGGACTGAAGCTTTCTTT. Encoded protein: CASSLGPGQGTEAFF.

V is TRBV5-1 and J is TRBJ2-1, with 8 bases fitting TRBD2. Germline-derived CDR1 and CDR2 are SGHRS and YFSETQ. The CDR3 covers 14 residues. V dropped 3 bases and J dropped 9; count of bases not matched to a gene: 8. DNA of the CDR3: TGCGCCAGCAGCTCGGGACTAGTAAGACTTGAGCAGTTCTTC. Protein: CASSSGLVRLEQFF.

This chain links TRBV18 with TRBJ1-1, with 9 bases aligning to TRBD1. Losses at the gene ends were 3 bases for V and 4 bases for J; bases not matched to a gene: 6. The CDR3 runs 15 residues. Germline CDR1 is KGHSH and CDR2 is LQKENI. CDR3 region: CASSPGQGLATEAFF. DNA of the CDR3: TGTGCCAGCTCACCCGGACAGGGGCTCGCCACTGAAGCTTTCTTT.

The chain recombines TRBV7-9 with TRBJ1-2, with D perhaps matching TRBD1 (5 bases). The CDR3 loop spans 15 amino acids. V was trimmed by 2 bases and J by 0 bases, leaving 10 bases between them. Germline-derived CDR1 and CDR2 are SEHNR and FQNEAQ (reference sequence). This CDR3 is CASSLMGRANYGYTF. The DNA for the CDR3 is TGTGCCAGCAGCTTAATGGGCAGGGCTAACTATGGCTACACCTTC.

This clone has only one observation. The genes are TRBV7-9 and TRBJ2-7, with a tentative D call TRBD2 (5 bases). There are 17 residues in the CDR3. Germline values: CDR1 SEHNR, CDR2 FQNEAQ (reference sequence). Trimming shortened V by 0 bases and J by 7 bases, and 22 bases separated the two germline ends. The CDR3 spells CASSLARASSREGEQYF. The CDR3, as DNA: TGTGCCAGCAGCTTAGCTCGCGCGAGTTCCCGTGAGGGTGAGCAGTACTTC.

This rearrangement joins TRBV3-1 (or the pseudogene TRBV3-2) to TRBJ2-5, with TRBD2 matching over 9 bases. Germline-derived CDR1 and CDR2 are LGHDT and YNNKEL (reference sequence). This CDR3 has 15 residues. The junction had 10 bases not matched to a gene; V was cut back by 6 bases and J by 5 bases. CDR3 in DNA: TGTGCCAGCAGAAAGGAGGGCGGGAGGGTGGAGACCCAGTACTTC. Translating gives CASRKEGGRVETQYF.

The genes are TRBV4-1 and TRBJ1-6; D is possibly TRBD1 (6 bases). Trimming stripped 0 bases from V and 10 bases from J, with 10 bases between. The CDR3 sequence is 14 residues long. Germline CDR1 reads MGHRA; CDR2 reads YSYEKL. The CDR3 nucleotides are TGCGCCAGCAGCCAAGATCGGGGGGGCTCACCCCTCCACTTT. It translates to CASSQDRGGSPLHF.

The J gene is TRBJ1-1, the V gene TRBV2; 8 bases align to TRBD1. Germline values: CDR1 SNHLY, CDR2 FYNNEI. J lost 1 base, V lost 3 bases, and 1 base had no gene match. The CDR3 is 14 residues long. The DNA for the CDR3 is TGTGCCAGCAGTGACGGACAGGGGAACACTGAAGCTTTCTTT. Translating it yields CASSDGQGNTEAFF.

The rearrangement links TRBV4-2 to TRBJ2-1; TRBD2 agrees at 16 bases. The germline V gene encodes CDR1 LGHNA and CDR2 YNFKEQ. The CDR3 spans 20 residues. V dropped 5 bases and J dropped 1; count of bases not matched to a gene: 11. CDR3 protein: CASSAPGTSGREGSYNEQFF. CDR3 coding DNA: TGTGCCAGCAGCGCACCCGGGACTAGCGGGAGGGAGGGGTCCTACAATGAGCAGTTCTTC.

This clone was counted a single time. This CDR3 is CASLWGEGSTEAFF. The DNA of the CDR3 is TGTGCTAGCCTTTGGGGGGAGGGTAGCACTGAAGCTTTCTTT. This rearrangement joins TRBV12-5 to TRBJ1-1, with D tentatively TRBD1 (5 bases). Germline assignment: CDR1 LGHNT and CDR2 FRNRAP. V was pared by 9 bases and J by 4 bases, with 18 bases between. The CDR3 totals 14 residues.

This sequence joins TRBV5-1 and TRBJ2-6, with no clear D. Trimming removed 7 bases at V and 4 bases at J, with 9 bases between. The CDR3 covers 13 residues. The germline V gene has CDR1 SGHRS and CDR2 YFSETQ. CDR3: CASAPTGANVLTF. Written as DNA, the CDR3 is TGCGCCAGCGCCCCGACAGGGGCCAACGTCCTGACTTTC.

This clone was observed a few times. V gene TRBV6-5 combines with J gene TRBJ1-1; perhaps TRBD1 as D (6 bases). This CDR3 is built from 14 residues. Trimming left V 9 bases short and J 0 bases short, with 14 bases between. Germline V lookup: CDR1 MNHEY, CDR2 SVGAGI. CDR3 in DNA: TGTGCCAGTACGATTAGGGGGATGAACACTGAAGCTTTCTTT. Translating it yields CASTIRGMNTEAFF.

The chain combines TRBV29-1 with TRBJ2-7; 8 bases are shared with TRBD1. This CDR3 is 14 amino acids long. Germline assignment: CDR1 SQVTM and CDR2 ANQGSEA. V gave up 7 bases and J gave up 0 bases; unmatched junction bases: 8. CDR3 DNA: TGCAGCGCCATCGACAGGGGAACCTCCTACGAGCAGTACTTC. It encodes CSAIDRGTSYEQYF.

With regard to this clone: The junction shows a germline mismatch at one end, possibly a read error. V usage is TRBV7-7 and J usage is TRBJ2-1, with 11 bases matching TRBD2. The CDR3 loop spans 14 amino acids. Per germline, CDR1 SSHAT and CDR2 FNYEAQ (reference sequence). CDR3 protein: CASSLGEASGGLFF. The CDR3 region has the DNA TGTGCTAGCAGCTTAGGGGAGGCTAGCGGGGGGCTGTTCTTC. The full variable domain, with the rest looked up from reference TRBV7-7 and TRBJ2-1, is GAGVSQSPRYKVTKRGQDVTLRCDPISSHATLYWYQQALGQGPEFLTYFNYEAQPDKSGLPSDRFSAERPEGSISTLTIQRTEQRDSAMYRCASSLGEASGGLFFGPGTRLTVL.

J is TRBJ1-2 and V is TRBV10-3; TRBD1 matches at 7 bases. The CDR3 has 16 amino acids. The trim removed 2 bases at V and 7 bases at J, leaving 13 bases unmatched. Germline loops: CDR1 ENHRY, CDR2 SYGVKD. DNA for the CDR3: TGTGCCATCAGTGAGCCCCGTACGACAGGGTTAGGTGGCTACACCTTC. Its translation is CAISEPRTTGLGGYTF.

J is TRBJ2-3 and V is TRBV20-1; the match to TRBD2 covers 9 bases. Germline CDR1 and CDR2: DFQATT and SNEGSKA (reference sequence). The J segment lost 7 bases and the V segment lost 3 bases, leaving 8 bases of the junction unmatched. The CDR3 consists of 14 residues. The CDR3 coding sequence is TGCAGTGCTAGTTTGTCTAGCGGGAAACATACGCAGTATTTT. Translated, it gives CSASLSSGKHTQYF.

CDR3 in DNA: TGTGCCAGCTCACCCCCCACAGGGGGATCCGAGCAGTACTTC. The encoded protein is CASSPPTGGSEQYF. The chain is built from TRBV18 and TRBJ2-7, with 8 bases aligning to TRBD1. The CDR3 runs 14 residues. Per the germline V gene, CDR1 is KGHSH and CDR2 is LQKENI. V lost 3 bases to trimming and J lost 6 bases; unmatched junction nucleotides: 7.